Listed below are T cell receptor beta chains from one sample, sequenced in a study of blood T cell repertoires in COVID-19. Measured with immunoSEQ multiplex PCR; TCRdb has only the in-frame clones, and not every one. This sample yields approximately 270,000 clones, of which 70% to 90% are seen a single time; roughly 4% belongs to the top ten. Sequenced material: PBMCs or T cells enriched from blood (not recorded which). The source of these receptors is a woman in her 30s who had recovered from COVID-19. Both conserved end residues are part of each CDR3. D genes are given only for firm matches. Where a row states a size, it is once, few, many or the class of an expanded clone; other rows omit it.

d_gene	v_gene	abundance	j_gene	CDR3nt	CDR3aa
.	TRBV5-1	.	TRBJ1-1	TGCGCCAGCAGATCTAGTGCGGGGGACGGAGGCACTGAAGCTTTCTTT	CASRSSAGDGGTEAFF
TRBD1	TRBV11-2	.	TRBJ2-1	TGTGCCAGCACCAAGACAGGGAATGGGAACAATGAGCAGTTCTTC	CASTKTGNGNNEQFF
.	TRBV25-1	.	TRBJ1-2	TGTGCCAGCAGTTTCTCAGGGGCTAACTATGGCTACACCTTC	CASSFSGANYGYTF
TRBD2	TRBV10-1	few	TRBJ2-5	TGCGCCAGCAGTGCGACCCCCGGGGGGGCCCAAGAGACCCAGTACTTC	CASSATPGGAQETQYF
.	TRBV30	.	TRBJ2-7	TGTGCCTGCCAAACCTCGGCCTACGAGCAGTACTTC	CACQTSAYEQYF
TRBD1	TRBV28	.	TRBJ1-2	TGTGCCAGCAGTTCCGGGACAGGGGACTATGGCTACACCTTC	CASSSGTGDYGYTF
TRBD2	TRBV27	.	TRBJ2-3	TGTGCCAGCACTTCAAGCGGGGGGGCCAGAAATACGCAGTATTTT	CASTSSGGARNTQYF
TRBD1	TRBV18	.	TRBJ1-2	TGTGCCAGCTCACAGCACAAGGGGGCGGCAGGGAGCTATGGCTACACCTTC	CASSQHKGAAGSYGYTF
.	TRBV28	.	TRBJ1-1	TGTGCCAGCAGTATAATCGTGTTGAACACTGAAGCTTTCTTT	CASSIIVLNTEAFF
TRBD2	TRBV27	.	TRBJ2-1	TGTGCCAGCAGTTTAGGGACTAGCGGGGCAAATGAGCAGTTCTTC	CASSLGTSGANEQFF
TRBD1	TRBV14	.	TRBJ2-4	TGTGCCAGCAGCCCAACAGGGGTAGTAGCCAAAAACATTCAGTACTTC	CASSPTGVVAKNIQYF
.	TRBV10-3	.	TRBJ1-5	TGTGCCATCAGTGCAGGGAACCAGCCCCAGCATTTT	CAISAGNQPQHF